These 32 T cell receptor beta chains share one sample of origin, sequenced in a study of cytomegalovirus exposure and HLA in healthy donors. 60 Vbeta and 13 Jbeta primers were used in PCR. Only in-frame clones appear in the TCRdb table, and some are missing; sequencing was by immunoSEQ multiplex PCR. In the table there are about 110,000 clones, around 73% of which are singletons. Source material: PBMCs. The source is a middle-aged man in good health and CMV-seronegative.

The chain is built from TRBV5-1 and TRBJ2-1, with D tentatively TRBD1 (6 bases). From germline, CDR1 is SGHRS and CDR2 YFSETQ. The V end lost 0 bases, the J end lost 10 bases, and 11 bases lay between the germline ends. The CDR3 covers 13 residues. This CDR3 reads CASSLGQEGEQFF. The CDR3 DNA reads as TGCGCCAGCAGCTTGGGACAGGAAGGAGAGCAGTTCTTC.

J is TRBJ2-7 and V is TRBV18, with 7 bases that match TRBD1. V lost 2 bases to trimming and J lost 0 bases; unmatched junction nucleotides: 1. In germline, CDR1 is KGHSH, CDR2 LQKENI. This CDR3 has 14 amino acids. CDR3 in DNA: TGTGCCAGCTCACCAGGACAGGCCTCCTACGAGCAGTACTTC. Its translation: CASSPGQASYEQYF.

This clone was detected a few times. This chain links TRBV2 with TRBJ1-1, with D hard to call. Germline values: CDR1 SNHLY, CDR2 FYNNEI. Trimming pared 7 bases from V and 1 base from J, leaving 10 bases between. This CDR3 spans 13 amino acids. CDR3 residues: CASKFSGNTEAFF. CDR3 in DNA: TGTGCCAGCAAGTTTTCGGGGAACACTGAAGCTTTCTTT.

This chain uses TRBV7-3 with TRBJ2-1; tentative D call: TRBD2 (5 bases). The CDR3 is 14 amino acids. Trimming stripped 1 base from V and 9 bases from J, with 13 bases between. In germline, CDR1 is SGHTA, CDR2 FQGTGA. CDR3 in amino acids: CASSLNTGYSEQFF. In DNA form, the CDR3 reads TGTGCCAGCAGCTTAAACACGGGGTATAGTGAGCAGTTCTTC.

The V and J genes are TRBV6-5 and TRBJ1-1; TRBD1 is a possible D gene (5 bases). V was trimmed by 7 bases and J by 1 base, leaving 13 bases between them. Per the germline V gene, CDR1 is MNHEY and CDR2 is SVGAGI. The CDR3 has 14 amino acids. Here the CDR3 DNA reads TGTGCCAGCACCGAAAGGACACAGAACACTGAAGCTTTCTTT. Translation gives CASTERTQNTEAFF.

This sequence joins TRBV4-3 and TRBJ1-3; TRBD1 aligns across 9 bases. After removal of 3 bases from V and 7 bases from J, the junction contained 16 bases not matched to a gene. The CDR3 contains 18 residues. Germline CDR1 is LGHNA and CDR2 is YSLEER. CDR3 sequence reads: CASSHTGGGQGFRNTIYF. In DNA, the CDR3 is TGCGCCAGCAGCCACACCGGGGGCGGACAGGGGTTTCGGAACACCATATATTTT.

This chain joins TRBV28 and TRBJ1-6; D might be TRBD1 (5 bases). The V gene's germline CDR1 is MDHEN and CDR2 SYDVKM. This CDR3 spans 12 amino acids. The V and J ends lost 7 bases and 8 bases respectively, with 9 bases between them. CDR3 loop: CASTAGHSPLHF. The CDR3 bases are TGTGCCAGCACAGCAGGGCATTCACCCCTCCACTTT. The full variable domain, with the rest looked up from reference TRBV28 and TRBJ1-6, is DVKVTQSSRYLVKRTGEKVFLECVQDMDHENMFWYRQDPGLGLRLIYFSYDVKMKEKGDIPEGYSVSREKKERFSLILESASTNQTSMYLCASTAGHSPLHFGNGTRLTVT.

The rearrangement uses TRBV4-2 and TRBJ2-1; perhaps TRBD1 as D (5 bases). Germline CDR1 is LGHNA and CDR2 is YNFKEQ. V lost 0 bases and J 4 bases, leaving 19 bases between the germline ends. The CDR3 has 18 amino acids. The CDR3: CASSQEIKARRGYNEQFF. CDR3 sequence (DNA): TGTGCCAGCAGCCAAGAGATCAAGGCCCGAAGGGGATACAATGAGCAGTTCTTC.

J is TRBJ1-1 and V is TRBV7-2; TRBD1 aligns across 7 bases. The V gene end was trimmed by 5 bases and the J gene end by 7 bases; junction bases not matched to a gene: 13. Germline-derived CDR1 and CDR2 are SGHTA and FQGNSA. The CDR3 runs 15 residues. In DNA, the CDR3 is TGTGCCAGCAGCCCTTGGACAGGCGATGGTGGTGAAGCTTTCTTT. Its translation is CASSPWTGDGGEAFF.

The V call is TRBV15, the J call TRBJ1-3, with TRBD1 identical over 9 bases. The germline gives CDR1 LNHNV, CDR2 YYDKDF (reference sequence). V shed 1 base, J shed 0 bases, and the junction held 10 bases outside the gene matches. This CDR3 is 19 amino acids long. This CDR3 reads CATSRVGTGIFYSGNTIYF. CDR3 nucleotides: TGTGCCACCAGCAGAGTTGGGACAGGGATATTTTACTCTGGAAACACCATATATTTT.

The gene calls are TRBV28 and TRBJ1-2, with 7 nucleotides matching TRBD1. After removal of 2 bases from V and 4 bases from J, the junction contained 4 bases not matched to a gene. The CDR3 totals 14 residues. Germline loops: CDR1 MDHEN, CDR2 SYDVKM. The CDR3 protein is CASSLGGQSYGYTF. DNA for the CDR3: TGTGCCAGCAGTTTAGGGGGACAGAGCTATGGCTACACCTTC.

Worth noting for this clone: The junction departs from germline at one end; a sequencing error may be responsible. The CDR3 protein is CASGLSTGGTGANVLTF. The CDR3 region has the DNA TGCGCCAGCGGCTTATCGACAGGGGGGACTGGGGCCAACGTCCTGACTTTC. J is TRBJ2-6 and V is TRBV5-1; 9 bases fit TRBD1. This CDR3 is built from 17 residues. The germline CDR1 and CDR2 sequences are SGHRS and YFSETQ.

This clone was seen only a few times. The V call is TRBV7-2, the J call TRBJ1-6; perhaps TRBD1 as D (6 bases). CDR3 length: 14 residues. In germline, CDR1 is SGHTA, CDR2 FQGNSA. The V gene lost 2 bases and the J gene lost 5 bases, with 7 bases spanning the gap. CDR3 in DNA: TGTGCCAGCAGCTTAAGGACAGATAATTCACCCCTCCACTTT. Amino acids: CASSLRTDNSPLHF.

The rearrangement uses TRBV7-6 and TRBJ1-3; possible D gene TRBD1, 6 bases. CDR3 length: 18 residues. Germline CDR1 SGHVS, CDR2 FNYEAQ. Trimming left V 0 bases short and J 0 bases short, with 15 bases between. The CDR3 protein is CASSLAGGGTSSGNTIYF. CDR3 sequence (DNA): TGTGCCAGCAGCTTAGCGGGGGGGGGCACTTCCTCTGGAAACACCATATATTTT. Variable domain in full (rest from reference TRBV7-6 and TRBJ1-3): GAGVSQSPRYKVTKRGQDVALRCDPISGHVSLYWYRQALGQGPEFLTYFNYEAQQDKSGLPNDRFSAERPEGSISTLTIQRTEQRDSAMYRCASSLAGGGTSSGNTIYFGEGSWLTVV.

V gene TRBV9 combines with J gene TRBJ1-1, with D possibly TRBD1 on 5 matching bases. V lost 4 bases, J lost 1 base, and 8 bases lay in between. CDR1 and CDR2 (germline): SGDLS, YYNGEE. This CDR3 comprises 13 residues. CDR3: CASSRTGNTEAFF. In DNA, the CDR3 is TGTGCCAGCAGCCGCACAGGGAACACTGAAGCTTTCTTT. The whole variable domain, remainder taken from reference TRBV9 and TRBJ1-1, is DSGVTQTPKHLITATGQRVTLRCSPRSGDLSVYWYQQSLDQGLQFLIQYYNGEERAKGNILERFSAQQFPDLHSELNLSSLELGDSALYFCASSRTGNTEAFFGQGTRLTVV.

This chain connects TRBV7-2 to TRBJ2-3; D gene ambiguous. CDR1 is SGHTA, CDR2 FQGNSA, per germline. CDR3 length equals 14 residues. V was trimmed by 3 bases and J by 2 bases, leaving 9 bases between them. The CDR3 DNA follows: TGTGCCAGCAGCTTCGGTCCTCTCACAGATACGCAGTATTTT. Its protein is CASSFGPLTDTQYF. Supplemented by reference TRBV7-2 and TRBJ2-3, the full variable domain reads GAGVSQSPSNKVTEKGKDVELRCDPISGHTALYWYRQSLGQGLEFLIYFQGNSAPDKSGLPSDRFSAERTGGSVSTLTIQRTQQEDSAVYLCASSFGPLTDTQYFGPGTRLTVL.

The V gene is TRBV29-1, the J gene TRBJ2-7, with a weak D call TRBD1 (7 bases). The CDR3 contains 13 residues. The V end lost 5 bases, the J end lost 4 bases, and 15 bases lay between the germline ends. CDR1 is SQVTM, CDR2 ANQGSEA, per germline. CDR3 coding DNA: TGCAGCGTTCTGACGGGGGACAGTTACGAGCAGTACTTC. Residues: CSVLTGDSYEQYF.

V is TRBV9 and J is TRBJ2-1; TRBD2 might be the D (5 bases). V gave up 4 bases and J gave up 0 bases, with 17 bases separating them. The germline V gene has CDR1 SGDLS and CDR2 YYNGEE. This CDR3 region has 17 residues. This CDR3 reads CASSPPGVAHSYNEQFF. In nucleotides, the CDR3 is TGTGCCAGCAGCCCCCCCGGTGTAGCGCACTCCTACAATGAGCAGTTCTTC.

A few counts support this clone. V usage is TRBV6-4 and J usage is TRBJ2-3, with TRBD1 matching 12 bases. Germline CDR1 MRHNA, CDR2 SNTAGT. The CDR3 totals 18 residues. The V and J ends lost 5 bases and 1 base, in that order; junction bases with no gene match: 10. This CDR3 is CASSKGTGGPSGTDTQYF. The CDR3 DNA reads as TGTGCCAGCAGTAAAGGGACAGGGGGCCCCTCAGGCACAGATACGCAGTATTTT.

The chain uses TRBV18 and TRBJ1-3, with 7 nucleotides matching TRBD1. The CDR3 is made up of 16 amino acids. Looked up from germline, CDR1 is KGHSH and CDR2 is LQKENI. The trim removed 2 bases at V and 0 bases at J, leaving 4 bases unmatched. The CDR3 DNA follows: TGTGCCAGCTCACCAGGGGACAGACTCTCTGGAAACACCATATATTTT. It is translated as CASSPGDRLSGNTIYF.

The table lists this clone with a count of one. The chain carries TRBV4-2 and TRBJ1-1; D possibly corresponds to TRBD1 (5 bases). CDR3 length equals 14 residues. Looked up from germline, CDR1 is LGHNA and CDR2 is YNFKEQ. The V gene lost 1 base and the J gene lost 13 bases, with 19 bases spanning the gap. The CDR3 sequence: CASSQGHRTDRGFF. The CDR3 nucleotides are TGTGCCAGCAGCCAAGGTCACAGGACGGATCGCGGTTTCTTT.

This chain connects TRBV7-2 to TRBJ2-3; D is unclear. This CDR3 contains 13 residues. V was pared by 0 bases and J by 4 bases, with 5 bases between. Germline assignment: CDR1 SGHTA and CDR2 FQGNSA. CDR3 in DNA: TGTGCCAGCAGCTTAGCGGGCTCAGATACGCAGTATTTT. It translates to CASSLAGSDTQYF.

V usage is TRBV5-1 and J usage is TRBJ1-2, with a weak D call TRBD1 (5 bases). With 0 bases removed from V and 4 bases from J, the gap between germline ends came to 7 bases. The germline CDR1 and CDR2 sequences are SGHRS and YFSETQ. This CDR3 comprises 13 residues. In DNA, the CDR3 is TGCGCCAGCAGCTTGGGACAGTCCTATGGCTACACCTTC. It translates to CASSLGQSYGYTF.

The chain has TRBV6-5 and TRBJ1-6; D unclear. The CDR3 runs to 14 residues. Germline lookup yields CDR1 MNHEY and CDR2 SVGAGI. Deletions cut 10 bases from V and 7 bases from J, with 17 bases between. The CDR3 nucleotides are TGTGCCACCACCGGGTGGAACGGAAATTCACCCCTCCACTTT. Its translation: CATTGWNGNSPLHF.

DNA of the CDR3: TGTGCCAGCAGTGAAATGCAGGGGGCTAGAAACACCATATATTTT. Its protein is CASSEMQGARNTIYF. The rearrangement links TRBV2 to TRBJ1-3; TRBD1 matches at 8 bases. The V gene end was trimmed by 2 bases and the J gene end by 5 bases; junction bases not matched to a gene: 5. The germline CDR1 and CDR2 sequences are SNHLY and FYNNEI. The CDR3 length is 15 residues.

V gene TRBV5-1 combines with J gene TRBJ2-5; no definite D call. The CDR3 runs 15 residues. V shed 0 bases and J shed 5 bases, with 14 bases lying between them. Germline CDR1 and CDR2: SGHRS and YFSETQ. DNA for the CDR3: TGCGCCAGCAGCTTGGTTGTCGTGGAGACGGAGACCCAGTACTTC. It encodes CASSLVVVETETQYF.

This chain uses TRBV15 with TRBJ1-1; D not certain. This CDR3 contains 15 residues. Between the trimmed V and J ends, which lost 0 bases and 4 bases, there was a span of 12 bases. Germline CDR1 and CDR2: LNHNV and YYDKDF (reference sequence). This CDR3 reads CATSRDRSLGTEAFF. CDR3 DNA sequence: TGTGCCACCAGCAGAGATCGGAGCCTGGGCACTGAAGCTTTCTTT.

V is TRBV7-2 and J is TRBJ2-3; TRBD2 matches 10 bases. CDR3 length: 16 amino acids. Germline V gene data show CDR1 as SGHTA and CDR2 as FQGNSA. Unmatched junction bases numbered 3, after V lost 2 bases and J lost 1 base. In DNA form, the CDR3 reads TGTGCCAGCAGCTTAAGAAGCGGGGGGGGCACAGATACGCAGTATTTT. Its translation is CASSLRSGGGTDTQYF.

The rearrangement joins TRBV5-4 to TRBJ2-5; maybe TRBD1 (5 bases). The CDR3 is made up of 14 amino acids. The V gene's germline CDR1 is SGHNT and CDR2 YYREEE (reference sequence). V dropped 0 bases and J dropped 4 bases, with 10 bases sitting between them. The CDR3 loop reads CASSLAGRGETQYF. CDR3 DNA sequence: TGTGCCAGCAGCTTGGCGGGTAGGGGAGAGACCCAGTACTTC. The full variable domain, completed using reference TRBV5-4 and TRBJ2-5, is ETGVTQSPTHLIKTRGQQVTLRCSSQSGHNTVSWYQQALGQGPQFIFQYYREEENGRGNFPPRFSGLQFPNYSSELNVNALELDDSALYLCASSLAGRGETQYFGPGTRLLVL.

CDR3 DNA: TGTGCCAGCAGTGACTCGAAAGGCAGCACTAGCCTCCTAAGGAATGAGCAGTTCTTC. This gives the protein CASSDSKGSTSLLRNEQFF. The chain couples TRBV6-4 to TRBJ2-1, with D perhaps TRBD2 (6 bases). This CDR3 region has 19 residues. Germline V gene data show CDR1 as MRHNA and CDR2 as SNTAGT. The ends were cut back, 0 bases at V and 7 bases at J, with 25 bases in the middle.

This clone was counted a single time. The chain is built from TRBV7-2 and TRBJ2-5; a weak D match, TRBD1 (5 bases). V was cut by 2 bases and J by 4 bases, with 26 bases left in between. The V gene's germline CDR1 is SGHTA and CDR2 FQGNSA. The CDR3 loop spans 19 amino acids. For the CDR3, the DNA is TGTGCCAGCAGCTTACTGGCAGGGCCCCTTGGCCCCTCTCGAGAGACCCAGTACTTC. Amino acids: CASSLLAGPLGPSRETQYF.

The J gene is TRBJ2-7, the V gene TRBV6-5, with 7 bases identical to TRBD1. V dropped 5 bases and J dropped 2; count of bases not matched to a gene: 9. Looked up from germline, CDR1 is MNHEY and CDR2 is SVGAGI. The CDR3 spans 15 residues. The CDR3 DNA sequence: TGTGCCAGCAGTCGTGCCGGGACAGTGGCCTACGAGCAGTACTTC. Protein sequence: CASSRAGTVAYEQYF.